The 28 T cell receptor beta chains below were found in one sample sequenced in a study of blood T cell repertoires in COVID-19. Sequenced by immunoSEQ multiplex PCR; TCRdb stores in-frame clones only, minus some. The repertoire holds 80,000 to 95,000 clones, with around 84% as singletons. Sequenced sample: peripheral blood. Receptor source: a man older than 75 with acute or convalescent COVID-19.

The chain links TRBV11-2 to TRBJ2-5; 8 nucleotides match TRBD2. The CDR3 spans 14 residues. CDR1 is SGHAT and CDR2 is FQNNGV in the germline V gene. V shed 4 bases, J shed 5 bases, and the junction held 6 bases outside the gene matches. CDR3 loop: CASSSSGQRETQYF. Here the CDR3 DNA reads TGTGCCAGCAGCTCTAGCGGGCAGAGGGAGACCCAGTACTTC.

This clone was counted at least ten times. V and J are TRBV27 and TRBJ2-2; 8 bases map to TRBD2. CDR1 MNHEY and CDR2 SMNVEV come from the germline V gene (reference sequence). The CDR3 totals 15 residues. V lost 2 bases and J lost 5; bases outside the gene matches: 4. CDR3 loop: CASSLVSGSTGELFF. Written as DNA, the CDR3 is TGTGCCAGCAGTTTAGTCAGCGGGAGTACCGGGGAGCTGTTTTTT.

This clone was detected once. The chain has TRBV6-5 and TRBJ2-7; 9 bases map to TRBD1. J was trimmed by 3 bases and V by 6 bases; bases with no gene match: 9. Germline CDR1 reads MNHEY; CDR2 reads SVGAGI. The CDR3 contains 15 residues. The DNA for the CDR3 is TGTGCCAGCAGCCCGGGACAGGGATATGGCTACGAGCAGTACTTC. The encoded protein is CASSPGQGYGYEQYF.

The J gene is TRBJ1-5, the V gene TRBV6-5, with TRBD1 matching 8 bases. From germline, CDR1 is MNHEY and CDR2 SVGAGI. CDR3 size: 14 residues. J was trimmed by 0 bases and V by 6 bases; bases with no gene match: 1. The CDR3 region has the DNA TGTGCCAGCAGCAGGGGGCCTAGCAATCAGCCCCAGCATTTT. Translated: CASSRGPSNQPQHF.

V gene TRBV27 combines with J gene TRBJ1-5; no firm D call. Germline CDR1 reads MNHEY; CDR2 reads SMNVEV (reference sequence). CDR3 length equals 12 residues. The V end lost 5 bases, the J end lost 11 bases, and 13 bases lay between the germline ends. CDR3 sequence reads: CASSTAGTAQHF. The CDR3 bases are TGTGCCAGCAGTACCGCAGGAACGGCCCAGCATTTT.

The chain combines TRBV6-5 with TRBJ1-1; TRBD1 matches 8 bases. The V and J ends lost 7 bases and 1 base, in that order; junction bases with no gene match: 5. The CDR3 is 14 amino acids. Per the germline V gene, CDR1 is MNHEY and CDR2 is SVGAGI. CDR3 amino acids: CASKKGQGNTEAFF. The CDR3 DNA reads TGTGCCAGCAAAAAAGGACAGGGGAACACTGAAGCTTTCTTT.

The V gene is TRBV7-8, the J gene TRBJ1-6; D unclear. The germline gives CDR1 SGHVS, CDR2 FQNEAQ. Deletions cut 1 base from V and 5 bases from J, with 9 bases between. CDR3 length: 15 amino acids. The CDR3 sequence: CASSLGPGNNSPLHF. CDR3 in DNA: TGTGCCAGCAGCTTAGGGCCGGGGAATAATTCACCCCTCCACTTT.

The rearrangement joins TRBV14 to TRBJ2-2, with D possibly matching TRBD1 (7 bases). The CDR3 is 17 amino acids. The V gene lost 0 bases and the J gene lost 4 bases, with 15 bases spanning the gap. Germline loops: CDR1 SGHDN, CDR2 FVKESK. CDR3 nucleotide sequence: TGTGCCAGCAGCCAAGATGGCAGGGGGGTTAGCACCGGGGAGCTGTTTTTT. Amino acids: CASSQDGRGVSTGELFF.

The chain employs TRBV7-9 and TRBJ1-5; 8 bases fit TRBD1. Trimming at V came to 6 bases and at J to 7 bases, leaving 8 bases not matched to a gene. The V gene's germline CDR1 is SEHNR and CDR2 FQNEAQ (reference sequence). This CDR3 region has 14 residues. The CDR3 nucleotides are TGTGCCAGCAGTTCTGACAGGGGATGGCAGCCCCAGCATTTT. It is translated as CASSSDRGWQPQHF. Combining the CDR3 with reference TRBV7-9 and TRBJ1-5 gives the whole variable domain DTGVSQNPRHKITKRGQNVTFRCDPISEHNRLYWYRQTLGQGPEFLTYFQNEAQLEKSRLLSDRFSAERPKGSFSTLEIQRTEQGDSAMYLCASSSDRGWQPQHFGDGTRLSIL.

The J gene is TRBJ1-1, the V gene TRBV28; no definite D call. Trimming pared 5 bases from V and 0 bases from J, leaving 16 bases between. Germline V gene data show CDR1 as MDHEN and CDR2 as SYDVKM. The CDR3 length is 16 residues. The CDR3 DNA follows: TGTGCCAGCAGTCCCCCTCCCCCCACAGTGAACACTGAAGCTTTCTTT. Its protein is CASSPPPPTVNTEAFF. Full variable domain (outside the CDR3, taken from reference TRBV28 and TRBJ1-1): DVKVTQSSRYLVKRTGEKVFLECVQDMDHENMFWYRQDPGLGLRLIYFSYDVKMKEKGDIPEGYSVSREKKERFSLILESASTNQTSMYLCASSPPPPTVNTEAFFGQGTRLTVV.

This chain uses TRBV2 with TRBJ2-7; D not certain. V lost 3 bases, J lost 0 bases, and 9 bases lay in between. There are 14 residues in the CDR3. Germline-derived CDR1 and CDR2 are SNHLY and FYNNEI. The CDR3 spells CASSDGRYSYEQYF. CDR3 nucleotide sequence: TGTGCCAGCAGTGACGGCAGGTACTCCTACGAGCAGTACTTC. Filled out from reference TRBV2 and TRBJ2-7, the complete variable domain reads EPEVTQTPSHQVTQMGQEVILRCVPISNHLYFYWYRQILGQKVEFLVSFYNNEISEKSEIFDDQFSVERPDGSNFTLKIRSTKLEDSAMYFCASSDGRYSYEQYFGPGTRLTVT.

The chain couples TRBV6-5 to TRBJ2-7; 7 bases line up with TRBD2. This CDR3 contains 15 residues. CDR1 is MNHEY and CDR2 is SVGAGI in the germline V gene. Trimming removed 7 bases from V and 1 base from J; junction bases left unmatched: 10. The CDR3 DNA reads TGTGCCAGCACTTCGGCGGGAGTTCTATCCTACGAGCAGTACTTC. Its translation: CASTSAGVLSYEQYF.

This chain connects TRBV3-1 (or the pseudogene TRBV3-2) to TRBJ2-7; D possibly corresponds to TRBD1 (6 bases). Trimming stripped 1 base from V and 1 base from J, with 11 bases between. Germline-derived CDR1 and CDR2 are LGHDT and YNNKEL (reference sequence). CDR3 length: 15 residues. The CDR3 sequence is CASSQGRQGSYEQYF. Written as DNA, the CDR3 is TGTGCCAGCAGCCAAGGGCGGCAGGGGTCCTACGAGCAGTACTTC.

The gene calls are TRBV20-1 and TRBJ1-2, with 7 bases fitting TRBD1. After removal of 6 bases from V and 5 bases from J, the junction contained 9 bases not matched to a gene. Germline assignment: CDR1 DFQATT and CDR2 SNEGSKA (reference sequence). The CDR3 totals 13 residues. The CDR3 reads CSASAGQVYGYTF. CDR3 DNA: TGCAGTGCAAGTGCTGGACAGGTATATGGCTACACCTTC.

The V gene is TRBV5-1, the J gene TRBJ2-3; TRBD2 aligns across 10 bases. Losses at the gene ends were 0 bases for V and 7 bases for J; bases not matched to a gene: 5. The CDR3 is made up of 15 amino acids. Germline-derived CDR1 and CDR2 are SGHRS and YFSETQ. The CDR3 coding sequence is TGCGCCAGCAGCTTGGCTAGCGGGAGTCGGAATACGCAGTATTTT. Amino acids: CASSLASGSRNTQYF.

V usage is TRBV29-1 and J usage is TRBJ1-2; D is unclear. Germline V gene data show CDR1 as SQVTM and CDR2 as ANQGSEA. The CDR3 runs to 15 residues. V dropped 4 bases and J dropped 0 bases, with 15 bases sitting between them. The CDR3 coding sequence is TGCAGCGTTGGGGTCGGCCCCCAGGCTAACTATGGCTACACCTTC. It codes for CSVGVGPQANYGYTF.

This chain connects TRBV30 to TRBJ1-5; a possible D gene is TRBD1 (6 bases). The CDR3 totals 14 residues. The germline gives CDR1 GTSNPN, CDR2 SVGIG (reference sequence). Between the trimmed V and J ends, which lost 0 bases and 3 bases, there was a span of 9 bases. The CDR3 spells CAWSVGHPNQPQHF. The CDR3 bases are TGTGCCTGGAGTGTGGGACACCCCAATCAGCCCCAGCATTTT.

The chain uses TRBV30 and TRBJ1-2; 9 bases match TRBD1. The CDR3 contains 13 residues. Germline V gives CDR1 GTSNPN, CDR2 SVGIG (reference sequence). The V segment lost 3 bases and the J segment 6 bases; nucleotides outside the gene matches: 5. The CDR3 DNA reads as TGTGCCTGGAGCGGGGACAGGGACCATGGCTACACCTTC. Protein: CAWSGDRDHGYTF.

This clone was found once. The chain recombines TRBV5-1 with TRBJ1-1; 9 bases are shared with TRBD1. This CDR3 spans 14 amino acids. Trimming cost V 5 bases and J 1 base; bases outside gene matches: 3. The germline V gene encodes CDR1 SGHRS and CDR2 YFSETQ. Here the CDR3 DNA reads TGCGCCAGCAGGGGACAGGGATCGAACACTGAAGCTTTCTTT. Protein product: CASRGQGSNTEAFF.

This clone was observed a few times. CDR3 protein: CASSQARGNVNEQFF. The CDR3 DNA reads as TGTGCCAGCAGCCAAGCTCGCGGGAATGTCAATGAGCAGTTCTTC. The chain joins TRBV3-1 (or the pseudogene TRBV3-2) to TRBJ2-1, with a weak D call TRBD2 (6 bases). Germline lookup yields CDR1 LGHDT and CDR2 YNNKEL (reference sequence). V lost 1 base and J lost 6, with 13 bases in between. The CDR3 extends over 15 amino acids.

This clone was seen only a few times. CDR3 sequence reads: CASRRQGGLGDEQFF. CDR3 sequence (DNA): TGTGCCAGCAGAAGACAGGGTGGCTTGGGGGATGAGCAGTTCTTC. V and J are TRBV6-5 and TRBJ2-1; TRBD1 matches at 7 bases. Losses at the gene ends were 6 bases for V and 8 bases for J; bases not matched to a gene: 13. The CDR3 has 15 amino acids. The germline V gene encodes CDR1 MNHEY and CDR2 SVGAGI.

This sequence joins TRBV7-9 and TRBJ2-5, with no clear D. Per germline, CDR1 SEHNR and CDR2 FQNEAQ (reference sequence). V gave up 0 bases and J gave up 2 bases, with 7 bases separating them. The CDR3 spans 14 residues. The CDR3 is CASSLASGQETQYF. For the CDR3, the DNA is TGTGCCAGCAGCTTAGCATCAGGACAAGAGACCCAGTACTTC. Looking up the rest from reference TRBV7-9 and TRBJ2-5 gives the full variable domain: DTGVSQNPRHKITKRGQNVTFRCDPISEHNRLYWYRQTLGQGPEFLTYFQNEAQLEKSRLLSDRFSAERPKGSFSTLEIQRTEQGDSAMYLCASSLASGQETQYFGPGTRLLVL.

This clone was seen only a few times. V usage is TRBV11-2 and J usage is TRBJ1-2; no firm D call. CDR3 length: 14 residues. V was shortened by 5 bases and J by 3 bases, with 13 bases between the two germline ends. Germline V lookup: CDR1 SGHAT, CDR2 FQNNGV. Written as DNA, the CDR3 is TGTGCCAGCAGCCCTTCCGGGGAGTACTATGGCTACACCTTC. Translated, it gives CASSPSGEYYGYTF.

The V and J genes are TRBV28 and TRBJ2-1; 12 bases are a match to TRBD2. The germline gives CDR1 MDHEN, CDR2 SYDVKM. This CDR3 contains 16 residues. The trim removed 7 bases at V and 1 base at J, leaving 5 bases unmatched. The CDR3 region is CASTPSGRESYNEQFF. In DNA form, the CDR3 reads TGTGCCAGCACCCCTAGCGGGAGGGAATCCTACAATGAGCAGTTCTTC. Complete variable domain (other parts from reference TRBV28 and TRBJ2-1): DVKVTQSSRYLVKRTGEKVFLECVQDMDHENMFWYRQDPGLGLRLIYFSYDVKMKEKGDIPEGYSVSREKKERFSLILESASTNQTSMYLCASTPSGRESYNEQFFGPGTRLTVL.

The chain couples TRBV19 to TRBJ1-4; D ambiguous. This CDR3 has 13 amino acids. V shed 3 bases and J shed 6 bases, with 8 bases lying between them. CDR1 and CDR2 from the germline V gene are LNHDA and SQIVND (reference sequence). The CDR3 DNA reads as TGTGCCAGTAGTATCCAGGAGGATGAAAAACTGTTTTTT. It encodes CASSIQEDEKLFF.

V gene TRBV20-1 combines with J gene TRBJ2-7, with TRBD2 matching 10 bases. The germline V gene has CDR1 DFQATT and CDR2 SNEGSKA (reference sequence). Unmatched junction bases numbered 2, after V lost 3 bases and J lost 0 bases. CDR3 length: 14 residues. CDR3 DNA: TGCAGTGCTAGTCCTAGCGGGAGCTCCTACGAGCAGTACTTC. The encoded protein is CSASPSGSSYEQYF.

Only one count was recorded for this clone. The chain combines TRBV4-1 with TRBJ2-3; the match to TRBD2 covers 7 bases. This CDR3 contains 15 residues. Germline assignment: CDR1 MGHRA and CDR2 YSYEKL. With 0 bases clipped from V and 1 base from J, the junction kept 1 base outside the gene matches. CDR3 bases: TGCGCCAGCAGCCAAGATGGGGGGGGCACAGATACGCAGTATTTT. Translating gives CASSQDGGGTDTQYF.

V and J are TRBV18 and TRBJ2-3; 10 nucleotides align to TRBD2. Looked up from germline, CDR1 is KGHSH and CDR2 is LQKENI. CDR3 length equals 16 residues. Trimming took 1 base from V and 3 from J; bases not matched to a gene: 4. The CDR3 loop reads CASSPQGLATTDTQYF. The CDR3 DNA sequence: TGTGCCAGCTCACCACAGGGACTAGCGACTACAGATACGCAGTATTTT.